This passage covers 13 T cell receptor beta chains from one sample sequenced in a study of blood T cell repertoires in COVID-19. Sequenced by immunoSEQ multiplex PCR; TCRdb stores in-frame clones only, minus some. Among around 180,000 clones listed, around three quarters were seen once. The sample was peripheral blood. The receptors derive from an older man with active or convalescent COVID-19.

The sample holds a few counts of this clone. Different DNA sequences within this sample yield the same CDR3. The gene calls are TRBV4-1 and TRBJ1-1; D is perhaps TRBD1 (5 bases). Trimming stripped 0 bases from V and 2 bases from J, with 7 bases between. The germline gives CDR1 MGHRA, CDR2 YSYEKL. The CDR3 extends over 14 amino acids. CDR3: CASSQDQGNTEAFF. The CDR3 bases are TGCGCCAGCAGCCAAGATCAGGGAAACACTGAAGCTTTCTTT.

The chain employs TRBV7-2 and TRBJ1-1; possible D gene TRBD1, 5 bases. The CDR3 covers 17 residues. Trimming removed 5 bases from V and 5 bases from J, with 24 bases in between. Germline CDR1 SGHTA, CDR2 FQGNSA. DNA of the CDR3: TGTGCCAGCAGCCCCAGTCCGGAGCGGGGGAGGAGGACTGAAGCTTTCTTT. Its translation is CASSPSPERGRRTEAFF.

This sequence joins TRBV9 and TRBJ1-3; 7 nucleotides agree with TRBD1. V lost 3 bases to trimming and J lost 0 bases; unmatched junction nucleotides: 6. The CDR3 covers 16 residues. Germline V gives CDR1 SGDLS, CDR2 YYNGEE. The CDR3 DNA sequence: TGTGCCAGCAGCGGACAGGGCCGGAGCTCTGGAAACACCATATATTTT. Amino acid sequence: CASSGQGRSSGNTIYF.

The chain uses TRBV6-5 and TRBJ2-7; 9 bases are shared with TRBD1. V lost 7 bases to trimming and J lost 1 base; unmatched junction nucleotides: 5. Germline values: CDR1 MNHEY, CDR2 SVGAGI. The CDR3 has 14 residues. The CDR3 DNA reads TGTGCCAGCACCAGGGGGACAGGGTCCTACGAGCAGTACTTC. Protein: CASTRGTGSYEQYF.

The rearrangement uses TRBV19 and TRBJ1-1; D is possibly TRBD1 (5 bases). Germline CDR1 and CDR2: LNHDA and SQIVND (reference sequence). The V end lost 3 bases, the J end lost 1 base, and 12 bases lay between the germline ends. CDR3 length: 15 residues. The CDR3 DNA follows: TGTGCCAGTAGTATGAAGGGGCTCTCGAACACTGAAGCTTTCTTT. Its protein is CASSMKGLSNTEAFF.

CDR3 loop: CASRPTGNPEAFF. The DNA for the CDR3 is TGTGCCAGCAGACCGACAGGGAATCCTGAAGCTTTCTTT. The chain couples TRBV6-5 to TRBJ1-1; 7 nucleotides line up with TRBD1. CDR1 is MNHEY and CDR2 is SVGAGI in the germline V gene. The CDR3 runs 13 residues. The junction had 7 bases not matched to a gene; V was cut back by 6 bases and J by 6 bases.

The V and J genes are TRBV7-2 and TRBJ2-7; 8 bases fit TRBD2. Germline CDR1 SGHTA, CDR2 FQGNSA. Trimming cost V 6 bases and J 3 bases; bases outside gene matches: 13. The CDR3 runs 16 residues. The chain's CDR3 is CASSPPPTAGVYEQYF. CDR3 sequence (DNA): TGTGCCAGCAGTCCACCCCCTACAGCGGGAGTCTACGAGCAGTACTTC.

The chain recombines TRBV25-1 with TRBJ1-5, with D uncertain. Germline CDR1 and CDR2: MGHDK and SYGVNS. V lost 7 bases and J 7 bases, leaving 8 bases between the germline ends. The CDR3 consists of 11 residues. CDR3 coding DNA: TGTGCCAGCAAACTCATCCAGCCCCAGCATTTT. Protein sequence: CASKLIQPQHF.

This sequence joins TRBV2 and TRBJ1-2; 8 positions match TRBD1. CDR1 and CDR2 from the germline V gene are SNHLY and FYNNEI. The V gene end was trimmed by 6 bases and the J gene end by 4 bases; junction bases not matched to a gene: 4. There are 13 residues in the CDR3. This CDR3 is CASSLQGGYGYTF. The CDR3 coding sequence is TGTGCCAGCAGCTTACAGGGGGGCTATGGCTACACCTTC.

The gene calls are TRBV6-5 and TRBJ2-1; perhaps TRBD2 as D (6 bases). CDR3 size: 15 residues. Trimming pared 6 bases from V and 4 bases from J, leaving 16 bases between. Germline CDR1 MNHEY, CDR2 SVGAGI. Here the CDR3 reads CASRLGLTTYNEQFF. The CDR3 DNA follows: TGTGCCAGCAGGCTAGGACTAACCACTTACAATGAGCAGTTCTTC.

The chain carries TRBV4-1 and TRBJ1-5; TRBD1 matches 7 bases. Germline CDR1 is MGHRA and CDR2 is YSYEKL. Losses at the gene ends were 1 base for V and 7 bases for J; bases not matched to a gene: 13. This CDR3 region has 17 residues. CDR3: CASSQVLGGARGQPQHF. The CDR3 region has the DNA TGCGCCAGCAGCCAAGTCTTAGGGGGCGCGAGGGGCCAGCCCCAGCATTTT.

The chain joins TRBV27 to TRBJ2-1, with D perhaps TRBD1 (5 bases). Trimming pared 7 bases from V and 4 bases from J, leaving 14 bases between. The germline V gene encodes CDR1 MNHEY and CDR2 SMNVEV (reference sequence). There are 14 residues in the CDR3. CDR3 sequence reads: CASTTTDKYNEQFF. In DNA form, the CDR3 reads TGTGCCAGCACCACGACAGACAAATACAATGAGCAGTTCTTC.

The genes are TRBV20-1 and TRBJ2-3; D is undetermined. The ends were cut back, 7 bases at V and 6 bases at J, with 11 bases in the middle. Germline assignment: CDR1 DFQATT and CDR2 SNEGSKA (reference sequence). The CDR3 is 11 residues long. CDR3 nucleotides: TGCAGTGTAATCACCGGGGATACGCAGTATTTT. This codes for CSVITGDTQYF.